These 16 T cell receptor beta chains share one sample of origin, sequenced in a study of cytomegalovirus exposure and HLA in healthy donors. The PCR was carried out with 60 Vbeta primers and 13 Jbeta primers. TCRdb keeps only in-frame clones here, not all; method: immunoSEQ multiplex PCR. Of roughly 100,000 clones in the sample, about 70% are singletons; the top ten hold roughly 3.2%. Source material: PBMCs. These receptors were obtained from a man aged 25-45 years in good health and CMV-seronegative.

This clone was detected a few times. The genes are TRBV27 and TRBJ2-2, with TRBD2 matching over 10 bases. V lost 2 bases to trimming and J lost 8 bases; unmatched junction nucleotides: 11. This CDR3 is built from 17 residues. The germline gives CDR1 MNHEY, CDR2 SMNVEV (reference sequence). The DNA of the CDR3 is TGTGCCAGCAGTTTAGTGTCGCTAGCGGGAGTTACAGGGGAGCTGTTTTTT. This encodes CASSLVSLAGVTGELFF.

The chain joins TRBV12-2 to TRBJ2-7; the tabulated D call, TRBD1, remains unverified against the DNA. TRBV12-2 is a pseudogene. The CDR3 has 13 amino acids. The CDR3: CASRPVGGDEQYF. Here the CDR3 DNA reads TGTGCAAGTCGCCCCGTAGGGGGAGACGAGCAGTACTTC.

CDR3 in DNA: TGTGCCAGCAGCTTTGGGGGGTACGGGGAGCTGTTTTTT. As protein: CASSFGGYGELFF. The rearrangement links TRBV11-1 to TRBJ2-2; tentatively, D is TRBD2 (6 bases). The CDR3 contains 13 residues. Germline lookup yields CDR1 SGHAT and CDR2 FQDESV (reference sequence). V was clipped by 3 bases and J by 7 bases, with 9 bases between them.

The chain recombines TRBV19 with TRBJ2-3; 8 nucleotides match TRBD2. Looked up from germline, CDR1 is LNHDA and CDR2 is SQIVND (reference sequence). Germline trimming cut 6 bases from V and 8 bases from J; bases unmatched to any gene: 16. The CDR3 has 16 amino acids. Written as DNA, the CDR3 is TGTGCCAGTAGCCTGGGCCCCAGCGGGAGTTTGGCTACGCAGTATTTT. This gives the protein CASSLGPSGSLATQYF.

This clone was counted once. The chain employs TRBV11-3 and TRBJ2-5, with 11 bases aligning to TRBD2. The CDR3 runs to 19 residues. The germline V gene encodes CDR1 SGHNT and CDR2 YENEEA. With V trimmed by 5 bases and J by 2 bases, 16 bases remained unmatched. The CDR3 nucleotides are TGTGCCAGCAGCCCTCAGGGTAGCGGGAGGGGGATCAGTCAAGAGACCCAGTACTTC. Its protein product is CASSPQGSGRGISQETQYF.

This clone has only a few counts. The V and J genes are TRBV27 and TRBJ2-7; no firm D call. The CDR3 has 13 amino acids. Germline V lookup: CDR1 MNHEY, CDR2 SMNVEV (reference sequence). V lost 0 bases, J lost 3 bases, and 6 bases lay in between. CDR3 region: CASSLSRGYEQYF. Here the CDR3 DNA reads TGTGCCAGCAGTTTATCTAGAGGCTACGAGCAGTACTTC.

V is TRBV30 and J is TRBJ2-3, with TRBD2 identical over 8 bases. This CDR3 contains 14 residues. V shed 3 bases and J 4 bases; nucleotides not matched to a gene: 6. The germline gives CDR1 GTSNPN, CDR2 SVGIG (reference sequence). DNA for the CDR3: TGTGCCTGGAGATTTAGCGGGAAATCAGATACGCAGTATTTT. This translates into CAWRFSGKSDTQYF.

The chain links TRBV18 to TRBJ2-6, with a weak D call TRBD1 (5 bases). The CDR3 is 17 amino acids. V was cut by 5 bases and J by 0 bases, with 14 bases left in between. Germline assignment: CDR1 KGHSH and CDR2 LQKENI. In DNA form, the CDR3 reads TGTGCCAGCTCAACCTTAGACAGTCGCTCTGGGGCCAACGTCCTGACTTTC. Residues: CASSTLDSRSGANVLTF.

The chain recombines TRBV5-4 with TRBJ2-1; 7 bases fit TRBD2. Germline CDR1 SGHNT, CDR2 YYREEE (reference sequence). The CDR3 is made up of 12 amino acids. Trimming cost V 5 bases and J 9 bases; bases outside gene matches: 5. Here the CDR3 reads CASSPWGGEQFF. The CDR3 DNA sequence: TGTGCCAGCAGTCCCTGGGGGGGTGAGCAGTTCTTC.

The genes are TRBV5-4 and TRBJ2-5, with TRBD1 identical over 10 bases. With V trimmed by 3 bases and J by 3 bases, 2 bases remained unmatched. The CDR3 consists of 14 residues. Germline V lookup: CDR1 SGHNT, CDR2 YYREEE (reference sequence). CDR3 nucleotides: TGTGCCAGCAGCTGGGACAGGGGTAAAGAGACCCAGTACTTC. Translated: CASSWDRGKETQYF. The full variable domain, completed using reference TRBV5-4 and TRBJ2-5, is ETGVTQSPTHLIKTRGQQVTLRCSSQSGHNTVSWYQQALGQGPQFIFQYYREEENGRGNFPPRFSGLQFPNYSSELNVNALELDDSALYLCASSWDRGKETQYFGPGTRLLVL.

This clone has a handful of counts. The V and J genes are TRBV7-9 and TRBJ2-3; 7 bases agree with TRBD1. Trimming cost V 4 bases and J 1 base; bases outside gene matches: 5. This CDR3 has 15 amino acids. Looked up from germline, CDR1 is SEHNR and CDR2 is FQNEAQ (reference sequence). The CDR3 DNA reads TGTGCCAGCAGCTCGACCGGGACAGGCACAGATACGCAGTATTTT. This sequence encodes CASSSTGTGTDTQYF.

J is TRBJ2-1 and V is TRBV7-9; 8 positions match TRBD1. The germline CDR1 and CDR2 sequences are SEHNR and FQNEAQ (reference sequence). V lost 3 bases, J lost 8 bases, and 6 bases stayed unmatched. The length of the CDR3 is 14 residues. The CDR3 nucleotides are TGTGCCAGCAGCTTGGGGACAGGAAGCTATGAGCAGTTCTTC. Amino acid sequence: CASSLGTGSYEQFF.

The rearrangement uses TRBV27 and TRBJ2-5, with 9 bases matching TRBD1. The closer fit of TRBJ2-7 to the DNA end suggests the J call may be wrong. This CDR3 comprises 16 residues. Germline V gene data show CDR1 as MNHEY and CDR2 as SMNVEV (reference sequence). Here the CDR3 reads CASSLYGTGRDYEQYF. Written as DNA, the CDR3 is TGTGCCAGCAGTTTATACGGGACAGGGAGGGACTACGAGCAGTACTTC.

This clone has only one observation. The V gene is TRBV28, the J gene TRBJ2-2, with 8 positions matching TRBD2. Germline V gene data show CDR1 as MDHEN and CDR2 as SYDVKM. The CDR3 length is 15 residues. The ends lost 6 bases at V and 0 bases at J; junction bases unmatched: 3. CDR3 region: CASRAGGANTGELFF. CDR3 nucleotides: TGTGCCAGCAGGGCGGGAGGCGCGAACACCGGGGAGCTGTTTTTT.

This clone was recorded once. The V and J genes are TRBV7-2 and TRBJ2-3, with D uncertain. The CDR3 sequence is 15 residues long. Germline lookup yields CDR1 SGHTA and CDR2 FQGNSA. V was shortened by 5 bases and J by 0 bases, with 12 bases between the two germline ends. The CDR3 reads CASSPRRTSTDTQYF. The CDR3 bases are TGTGCCAGCAGCCCGCGCCGAACCAGCACAGATACGCAGTATTTT.

V is TRBV6-1 and J is TRBJ2-2, with 7 bases identical to TRBD1. The length of the CDR3 is 15 residues. V was pared by 4 bases and J by 3 bases, with 5 bases of the junction left unmatched. Germline CDR1 reads MNHNS; CDR2 reads SASEGT. The CDR3 region is CASSGGQTYTGELFF. The DNA of the CDR3 is TGTGCCAGCAGTGGGGGACAGACATACACCGGGGAGCTGTTTTTT.